This entry lists 26 T cell receptor beta chains sequenced from one sample in a study of T cells in Graves' hyperthyroidism and ophthalmopathy. The source material, RNA transcripts, was used to amplify TCR beta CDR3 regions. Carried out on the TCR CDR3, a first-round RT-PCR used the HTBI primer set. TCRdb redid the calling of the multiplex PCR reads with MiXCR, one entry per CDR3 protein. The profile shows approximately 600,000 distinct CDR3 sequences, around 13% of them singletons. The sample comprised blood. The receptors were sampled from a woman in her 30s with Graves' hyperthyroidism that later progressed to Graves' ophthalmopathy.

This sequence joins TRBV27 and TRBJ2-2; D is possibly TRBD1 (6 bases). V lost 3 bases and J lost 5, with 10 bases in between. This CDR3 has 14 amino acids. From germline, CDR1 is MNHEY and CDR2 SMNVEV (reference sequence). CDR3 nucleotides: TGTGCCAGCAGTTTCAACAGGGCGACCGGGGAGCTGTTTTTT. Translated, it gives CASSFNRATGELFF.

This clonotype showed up many times. The chain carries TRBV11-2 and TRBJ2-5, with TRBD2 as a possible D gene (6 bases). This CDR3 has 14 amino acids. In germline, CDR1 is SGHAT, CDR2 FQNNGV. Trimming left V 1 base short and J 4 bases short, with 10 bases between. The CDR3 DNA reads as TGTGCCAGCAGCTTAGTCCCTAGCGCAGAGACCCAGTACTTC. Protein: CASSLVPSAETQYF.

The table lists this clonotype with many counts. V is TRBV11-3 and J is TRBJ2-1; 11 bases line up with TRBD2. The ends lost 5 bases at V and 6 bases at J; junction bases unmatched: 3. This CDR3 comprises 14 residues. Germline CDR1 reads SGHNT; CDR2 reads YENEEA. DNA for the CDR3: TGTGCCAGCAGCCGGGGACTAGCGGCCAATGAGCAGTTCTTC. Translation: CASSRGLAANEQFF.

This clonotype was seen many times. The genes are TRBV20-1 and TRBJ1-1, with 7 bases identical to TRBD1. The ends lost 3 bases at V and 3 bases at J; junction bases unmatched: 10. CDR3 length: 15 amino acids. Germline assignment: CDR1 DFQATT and CDR2 SNEGSKA (reference sequence). The DNA for the CDR3 is TGCAGTGCTAGCCGACAGGGTAGTGGTGACACTGAAGCTTTCTTT. Protein product: CSASRQGSGDTEAFF.

This clonotype was seen more than once but under ten times. The genes are TRBV30 and TRBJ2-1; weak D call: TRBD2 (5 bases). Between the trimmed V and J ends, which lost 0 bases and 4 bases, there was a span of 25 bases. The CDR3 has 19 residues. The germline V gene has CDR1 GTSNPN and CDR2 SVGIG (reference sequence). The DNA for the CDR3 is TGTGCCTGGAGTGTAATGCCGGTGAGCGGCCCAAAAGGGTACAATGAGCAGTTCTTC. Protein: CAWSVMPVSGPKGYNEQFF.

This clonotype occurred many times. The V call is TRBV27, the J call TRBJ1-5; no clear D. The V gene's germline CDR1 is MNHEY and CDR2 SMNVEV (reference sequence). The V end was cut by 3 bases, the J end by 4 bases, with 7 bases between. This CDR3 is built from 13 residues. CDR3 DNA sequence: TGTGCCAGCAGTTTTCGTCAGAATCAGCCCCAGCATTTT. It codes for CASSFRQNQPQHF.

The CDR3 nucleotides read TGTGCCACCCGTCGGGGGGACCAAGAGACCCAGTACTTC. Protein product: CATRRGDQETQYF. The rearrangement joins TRBV24-1 to TRBJ2-5; TRBD2 aligns across 7 bases. CDR3 size: 13 residues. CDR1 is KGHDR and CDR2 is SFDVKD in the germline V gene. With 9 bases clipped from V and 0 bases from J, the junction kept 3 bases outside the gene matches.

This clonotype was detected ten times or more. The DNA of the CDR3 is TGTGCCAGCACCCACAGGGGGAGTGCGGAAAAACTGTTTTTT. It encodes CASTHRGSAEKLFF. The gene calls are TRBV6-1 and TRBJ1-4, with TRBD1 matching over 8 bases. This CDR3 has 14 residues. The V gene end was trimmed by 7 bases and the J gene end by 8 bases; junction bases not matched to a gene: 9. The germline CDR1 and CDR2 sequences are MNHNS and SASEGT.

This clonotype was detected many times. The gene calls are TRBV20-1 and TRBJ2-7, with D unclear. The V end lost 6 bases, the J end lost 7 bases, and 7 bases lay between the germline ends. Germline V lookup: CDR1 DFQATT, CDR2 SNEGSKA (reference sequence). This CDR3 is built from 9 residues. The CDR3 nucleotides are TGCAGTGCGACGGGTGAGCAGTACTTC. Amino acid sequence: CSATGEQYF.

The chain couples TRBV30 to TRBJ2-1, with no clear D. V dropped 4 bases and J dropped 6 bases, with 10 bases sitting between them. CDR1 is GTSNPN, CDR2 SVGIG, per germline (reference sequence). The CDR3 runs to 12 residues. CDR3 DNA: TGTGCCTGGAATAGTACAGTCAATGAGCAGTTCTTC. As protein: CAWNSTVNEQFF.

This clonotype was counted ten times or more. The rearrangement links TRBV10-2 to TRBJ2-3; 9 bases map to TRBD2. V shed 3 bases and J 4 bases; nucleotides not matched to a gene: 5. CDR1 WSHSY and CDR2 SAAADI come from the germline V gene. This CDR3 has 15 residues. CDR3 amino acids: CASSEPREGPDTQYF. For the CDR3, the DNA is TGCGCCAGCAGTGAACCGCGGGAGGGCCCAGATACGCAGTATTTT.

This clonotype was seen ten or more times. This sequence joins TRBV12-3 or TRBV12-4 and TRBJ2-1; tentative D call: TRBD2 (6 bases). V was pared by 6 bases and J by 5 bases, with 14 bases between. This CDR3 comprises 14 residues. Written as DNA, the CDR3 is TGTGCCAGCAGCAACGGGGGACGTAACAATGAGCAGTTCTTC. Translating it yields CASSNGGRNNEQFF.

There are many counts of this clonotype. The chain couples TRBV10-2 to TRBJ2-1; the match to TRBD1 covers 7 bases. Germline CDR1 and CDR2: WSHSY and SAAADI. The CDR3 is 14 residues long. V shed 7 bases and J 3 bases; nucleotides not matched to a gene: 6. The CDR3 loop is CASIRDSLYNEQFF. The CDR3 DNA reads TGCGCCAGCATCCGGGACAGCCTCTACAATGAGCAGTTCTTC.

Concerning this clonotype itself: Possible read error: a much larger clone is one base away. This rearrangement joins TRBV5-1 to TRBJ2-7; 7 bases align to TRBD1. The tail of the sequence fits TRBJ2-1 better, so the J call may be wrong. The CDR3 is 15 amino acids. The germline V gene has CDR1 SGHRS and CDR2 YFSETQ. Here the CDR3 reads CASSTLGTAAYEQFF. The CDR3 DNA is TGCGCCAGCAGCACGCTGGGGACAGCCGCCTACGAGCAGTTCTTC.

Comment on this clonotype: A much larger clone is a single base away; this may be a read error. The chain recombines TRBV28 with TRBJ1-2; no clear D gene. Germline CDR1 reads MDHEN; CDR2 reads SYDVKM. The CDR3 is 13 amino acids. This chain's CDR3 is CASRPAGLYGCTF. In DNA, the CDR3 is TGTGCCAGCAGACCGGCCGGGCTCTATGGCTGCACCTTC.

In this sample, this clonotype turned up many times. The chain recombines TRBV30 with TRBJ2-7, with 7 positions matching TRBD2. The J segment lost 3 bases and the V segment lost 6 bases, leaving 8 bases of the junction unmatched. This CDR3 spans 13 amino acids. Germline CDR1 is GTSNPN and CDR2 is SVGIG (reference sequence). The CDR3 DNA reads TGTGCCTGCCAGCGGGAAGGCGGCTACGAGCAGTACTTC. It translates to CACQREGGYEQYF. The full variable domain, in which reference TRBV30 and TRBJ2-7 provide the parts outside the CDR3, is SQTIHQWPATLVQPVGSPLSLECTVEGTSNPNLYWYRQAAGRGLQLLFYSVGIGQISSEVPQNLSASRPQDRQFILSSKKLLLSDSGFYLCACQREGGYEQYFGPGTRLTVT.

This clonotype occurred many times. J is TRBJ1-6 and V is TRBV6-2 or TRBV6-3; 8 bases are shared with TRBD1. The V gene end was trimmed by 4 bases and the J gene end by 5 bases; junction bases not matched to a gene: 7. The CDR3 totals 16 residues. CDR1 and CDR2 (germline): MNHEY, SVGEGT. CDR3 amino acids: CASSSTTGADNSPLHF. As DNA, the CDR3 is TGTGCCAGCAGTTCTACGACAGGGGCTGATAATTCACCCCTCCACTTT.

The V and J genes are TRBV6-1 and TRBJ2-7; 10 nucleotides align to TRBD2. J lost 0 bases, V lost 6 bases, and 5 bases had no gene match. The CDR3 is made up of 15 amino acids. The germline gives CDR1 MNHNS, CDR2 SASEGT. The CDR3 DNA sequence: TGTGCCAGCAGGAGGGCTAGCGGGAGCTCCTACGAGCAGTACTTC. Amino acid sequence: CASRRASGSSYEQYF.

This clonotype was seen many times. The rearrangement joins TRBV30 to TRBJ1-1; D is uncertain. V lost 4 bases, J lost 1 base, and 10 bases lay in between. In germline, CDR1 is GTSNPN, CDR2 SVGIG (reference sequence). The CDR3 extends over 13 amino acids. DNA for the CDR3: TGTGCCTGGATCTCTAAGCAGAACACTGAAGCTTTCTTT. Amino acids: CAWISKQNTEAFF.

This clonotype was counted many times. DNA for the CDR3: TGTGCCACAGTGGACAGGGGCCAGAACACTGAAGCTTTCTTT. It encodes CATVDRGQNTEAFF. V gene TRBV6-1 combines with J gene TRBJ1-1; 9 positions match TRBD1. Germline V gene sequence: CDR1 MNHNS, CDR2 SASEGT. The CDR3 has 14 amino acids. The J segment lost 1 base and the V segment lost 10 bases, leaving 7 bases of the junction unmatched.

This clonotype was observed many times. CDR3 loop: CASRNRDSDGYTF. CDR3 nucleotide sequence: TGTGCCAGCAGAAATCGGGACAGTGATGGCTACACCTTC. V is TRBV6-1 and J is TRBJ1-2; 7 bases match TRBD1. The V segment lost 6 bases and the J segment 6 bases; nucleotides outside the gene matches: 7. Germline CDR1 MNHNS, CDR2 SASEGT. This CDR3 has 13 residues.

The V gene is TRBV12-3 or TRBV12-4, the J gene TRBJ2-7, with TRBD2 matching 11 bases. The CDR3 sequence is 15 residues long. The V and J ends lost 6 bases and 5 bases, in that order; junction bases with no gene match: 9. CDR3 coding DNA: TGTGCCAGCAGGATAGCGGGAGGGCCACTCAACGAGCAGTACTTC. It codes for CASRIAGGPLNEQYF.

The sample holds a few counts of this clonotype. The chain employs TRBV19 and TRBJ2-5; possibly TRBD1 for D (6 bases). V lost 1 base to trimming and J lost 8 bases, with 11 bases between them. Germline loops: CDR1 LNHDA, CDR2 SQIVND (reference sequence). The CDR3 contains 13 residues. The CDR3 coding sequence is TGTGCCAGTAGTATAGGTTCAGGGGATACCCAGTACTTC. Translated: CASSIGSGDTQYF.

The sample holds many counts of this clonotype. J is TRBJ1-1 and V is TRBV12-3 or TRBV12-4; D possibly corresponds to TRBD1 (5 bases). The CDR3 length is 14 residues. V was clipped by 6 bases and J by 0 bases, with 11 bases between them. The CDR3: CASRGPGMNTEAFF. For the CDR3, the DNA is TGTGCCAGCAGAGGCCCAGGGATGAACACTGAAGCTTTCTTT.

At least ten counts were recorded for this clonotype. The chain has TRBV29-1 and TRBJ2-1; D call uncertain. The germline CDR1 and CDR2 sequences are SQVTM and ANQGSEA. CDR3 length: 14 residues. With 3 bases removed from V and 0 bases from J, the gap between germline ends came to 9 bases. This chain's CDR3 is CSVERMSSYNEQFF. The CDR3 DNA is TGCAGCGTTGAGCGGATGAGCTCCTACAATGAGCAGTTCTTC.

The chain uses TRBV9 and TRBJ2-5, with a possible D match to TRBD1 (5 bases). V lost 3 bases and J lost 5, with 11 bases in between. CDR3 length equals 13 residues. Germline CDR1 is SGDLS and CDR2 is YYNGEE. The CDR3 spells CASSEGAGETQYF. The CDR3, as DNA: TGTGCCAGCAGCGAAGGGGCCGGGGAGACCCAGTACTTC.